The 20 T cell receptor beta chains reported below all come from one sample, sequenced in a study of technical replicates of blood from a handful of donors (dated by TCRdb to the late 2010s). Libraries were built with the immunoSEQ multiplex PCR assay. TCRdb limited this immuneACCESS table to in-frame rearrangements with V and J called. A share of clones is missing; checked studies link under half to unresolved V genes, and the rest is unexplained. This sample is represented by about 100,000 clones; nearly 97% of them were singletons. Of the sample, 0.22% falls within the top ten clones. The sample was T cells isolated from PBMCs. Receptor source: a human donor in good health.

The chain combines TRBV7-9 with TRBJ2-1, with D possibly matching TRBD2 (6 bases). The germline V and J ends were trimmed by 3 bases and 8 bases, with 14 bases remaining between them. Germline CDR1 is SEHNR and CDR2 is FQNEAQ (reference sequence). The CDR3 covers 14 residues. CDR3 loop: CASSLRDFGDEQFF. Here the CDR3 DNA reads TGTGCCAGCAGCTTGCGGGACTTTGGGGATGAGCAGTTCTTC.

The chain employs TRBV7-3 and TRBJ2-1; 10 bases are a match to TRBD1. CDR3 length: 15 residues. Unmatched junction bases numbered 4, after V lost 5 bases and J lost 3 bases. Looked up from germline, CDR1 is SGHTA and CDR2 is FQGTGA. In nucleotides, the CDR3 is TGTGCCAGCAGCGCCCGGGACAGGGGCTACAATGAGCAGTTCTTC. Protein sequence: CASSARDRGYNEQFF.

The rearrangement links TRBV5-6 to TRBJ2-1; 9 bases agree with TRBD2. V was pared by 1 base and J by 4 bases, with 6 bases of the junction left unmatched. Germline V gene lookup returns CDR1 SGHDT and CDR2 YYEEEE. The CDR3 runs to 16 residues. The CDR3 nucleotides read TGTGCCAGCAGCTTGCCCCTAGCGGGGACTTACAATGAGCAGTTCTTC. This codes for CASSLPLAGTYNEQFF.

The chain couples TRBV15 to TRBJ1-2; 7 positions agree with TRBD1. This CDR3 comprises 17 residues. The V gene's germline CDR1 is LNHNV and CDR2 YYDKDF (reference sequence). V lost 2 bases and J lost 4; bases outside the gene matches: 13. CDR3 loop: CATSRPPRGVQGYGYTF. The DNA of the CDR3 is TGTGCCACCAGCAGACCCCCCAGGGGGGTCCAGGGCTATGGCTACACCTTC.

This chain links TRBV7-8 with TRBJ2-7, with D tentatively TRBD2 (5 bases). Trimming shortened V by 0 bases and J by 2 bases, and 17 bases separated the two germline ends. CDR1 is SGHVS and CDR2 is FQNEAQ in the germline V gene. This CDR3 comprises 17 residues. CDR3 loop: CASSLALSGLRTYEQYF. The CDR3 region has the DNA TGTGCCAGCAGCTTAGCGCTGTCGGGATTGAGGACCTACGAGCAGTACTTC.

For the CDR3, the DNA is TGCGCCAGCAACAGGGAGTGCGTTGAAGCTTTCTTT. Its protein product is CASNRECVEAFF. This chain links TRBV23-1 with TRBJ1-1; D may be TRBD1 (6 bases). TRBV23-1 is an open reading frame, and its role is uncertain. The CDR3 is made up of 12 amino acids. V was trimmed by 7 bases and J by 7 bases, leaving 13 bases between them.

This chain connects TRBV5-6 to TRBJ1-2; D unresolved. CDR3 length equals 14 residues. The germline V gene encodes CDR1 SGHDT and CDR2 YYEEEE. Trimming took 1 base from V and 0 from J, leaving 7 bases between them. CDR3 sequence reads: CASSLYGANYGYTF. CDR3 bases: TGTGCCAGCAGCTTGTACGGGGCTAACTATGGCTACACCTTC.

The V and J genes are TRBV7-6 and TRBJ1-6; D possibly corresponds to TRBD1 (5 bases). Trimming cost V 0 bases and J 9 bases, with 9 bases left between them. The CDR3 is 14 residues long. CDR1 and CDR2 (germline): SGHVS, FNYEAQ. CDR3 nucleotides: TGTGCCAGCAGCTTAGCGCACGGGGGTTCACCCCTCCACTTT. Protein: CASSLAHGGSPLHF.

The rearrangement joins TRBV4-1 to TRBJ1-4; D not certain. In germline, CDR1 is MGHRA, CDR2 YSYEKL. The V end was cut by 2 bases, the J end by 3 bases, with 10 bases between. This CDR3 region has 15 residues. Here the CDR3 DNA reads TGCGCCAGCAGCCAAAGCGGGGAGGCTAATGAAAAACTGTTTTTT. Translation gives CASSQSGEANEKLFF.

In its sample, this clone was seen once. The gene calls are TRBV28 and TRBJ1-2; unclear D gene. This CDR3 region has 13 residues. V shed 3 bases and J shed 2 bases, with 7 bases lying between them. Germline lookup yields CDR1 MDHEN and CDR2 SYDVKM. CDR3 sequence: CASSFGGNYGYTF. CDR3 DNA: TGTGCCAGCAGTTTCGGAGGGAACTATGGCTACACCTTC.

The V call is TRBV28, the J call TRBJ2-1; 8 bases are shared with TRBD2. The ends lost 5 bases at V and 8 bases at J; junction bases unmatched: 5. The CDR3 extends over 13 amino acids. From germline, CDR1 is MDHEN and CDR2 SYDVKM. CDR3 protein: CASSIGTSDEQFF. The CDR3 coding sequence is TGTGCCAGCAGTATCGGGACTAGTGATGAGCAGTTCTTC.

The chain employs TRBV9 and TRBJ1-1, with no clear D. This CDR3 spans 13 amino acids. V gave up 3 bases and J gave up 3 bases, with 9 bases separating them. CDR1 and CDR2 from the germline V gene are SGDLS and YYNGEE. The CDR3 here is CASSAVRDTEAFF. The CDR3 DNA is TGTGCCAGCAGCGCCGTGAGGGACACTGAAGCTTTCTTT.

The chain joins TRBV28 to TRBJ2-6; no clear D gene. CDR1 MDHEN and CDR2 SYDVKM come from the germline V gene. Trimming removed 10 bases at V and 4 bases at J, with 14 bases between. The CDR3 spans 14 residues. The CDR3 DNA follows: TGTGCCACCTCTCTTTGGCGGGGGGCCAACGTCCTGACTTTC. Residues: CATSLWRGANVLTF.

This rearrangement joins TRBV4-1 to TRBJ2-7; D possibly corresponds to TRBD1 (6 bases). The CDR3 runs 15 residues. Trimming removed 3 bases at V and 3 bases at J, with 15 bases between. Per the germline V gene, CDR1 is MGHRA and CDR2 is YSYEKL. The CDR3 DNA is TGCGCCAGCAGCCACAACACAGGGTTTAACTACGAGCAGTACTTC. This translates into CASSHNTGFNYEQYF.

The chain employs TRBV9 and TRBJ2-3, with 9 bases matching TRBD1. V shed 2 bases, J shed 3 bases, and the junction held 10 bases outside the gene matches. The CDR3 has 17 amino acids. Germline V gene sequence: CDR1 SGDLS, CDR2 YYNGEE. The CDR3 protein is CASSVGQGLSGTDTQYF. CDR3 in DNA: TGTGCCAGCAGCGTGGGACAGGGTCTGTCGGGAACAGATACGCAGTATTTT.

V usage is TRBV14 and J usage is TRBJ1-1, with D unclear. CDR3 size: 14 residues. Germline V gene sequence: CDR1 SGHDN, CDR2 FVKESK. The V gene lost 1 base and the J gene lost 0 bases, with 6 bases spanning the gap. The CDR3 DNA reads TGTGCCAGCAGCCAAGTGCGGATGAACACTGAAGCTTTCTTT. Its translation is CASSQVRMNTEAFF.

This chain joins TRBV7-9 and TRBJ2-3; D may be TRBD2 (7 bases). Per germline, CDR1 SEHNR and CDR2 FQNEAQ (reference sequence). V lost 0 bases and J 1 base, leaving 17 bases between the germline ends. This CDR3 is 18 amino acids long. The CDR3 nucleotides are TGTGCCAGCAGCTTAGCGAACGGGGGGCTATATGGCACAGATACGCAGTATTTT. Translating it yields CASSLANGGLYGTDTQYF.

The CDR3 coding sequence is TGTGCCAGCAGTATACTAGCGGGAGGCCCGGCGAGCCATGAGCAGTTCTTC. Protein: CASSILAGGPASHEQFF. The chain is built from TRBV28 and TRBJ2-1, with 12 positions matching TRBD2. Germline lookup yields CDR1 MDHEN and CDR2 SYDVKM. Unmatched junction bases numbered 13, after V lost 5 bases and J lost 8 bases. This CDR3 spans 17 amino acids.

The rearrangement joins TRBV2 to TRBJ1-1, with 8 bases fitting TRBD1. Per the germline V gene, CDR1 is SNHLY and CDR2 is FYNNEI. The CDR3 totals 15 residues. V trimming: 7 bases; J trimming: 0 bases; junction bases outside the gene matches: 7. CDR3 region: CASKTGVKMNTEAFF. In nucleotides, the CDR3 is TGTGCCAGCAAGACAGGGGTGAAAATGAACACTGAAGCTTTCTTT.

The V gene is TRBV4-1, the J gene TRBJ2-7, with D possibly matching TRBD1 (7 bases). This CDR3 comprises 18 residues. Germline assignment: CDR1 MGHRA and CDR2 YSYEKL. Trimming removed 1 base from V and 3 bases from J, with 22 bases in between. This CDR3 reads CASSQAQAQGGLVYEQYF. CDR3 bases: TGCGCCAGCAGCCAAGCCCAAGCCCAGGGGGGATTGGTCTACGAGCAGTACTTC.